The 25 T cell receptor beta chains in this list originate from one sample, sequenced in a study of T cell responses to AZD1222 COVID-19 vaccine. The assay was immunoSEQ multiplex PCR, and TCRdb's table has in-frame clones only and misses some. Of about 46,000 clones detected, over 85% appear once; the ten largest clones hold 1.1%. The input for sequencing was peripheral blood, taken 28 days after the second AZD1222 dose. These receptors came from an adult who received the AZD1222 COVID-19 vaccine.

The V gene is TRBV11-2, the J gene TRBJ1-4; no reliable D call. The CDR3 covers 12 residues. The V end was cut by 5 bases, the J end by 7 bases, with 8 bases between. The germline V gene has CDR1 SGHAT and CDR2 FQNNGV. CDR3 in DNA: TGTGCCAGCAGCAGAGGGCTTGAAAAACTGTTTTTT. It yields the protein CASSRGLEKLFF.

This chain joins TRBV18 and TRBJ2-1; TRBD2 is a possible D gene (6 bases). The CDR3 runs 15 residues. Germline loops: CDR1 KGHSH, CDR2 LQKENI. Trimming removed 2 bases from V and 4 bases from J, with 12 bases in between. CDR3 sequence: CASSPTQGGYNEQFF. The DNA of the CDR3 is TGTGCCAGCTCACCAACGCAGGGAGGATACAATGAGCAGTTCTTC.

The V call is TRBV4-2, the J call TRBJ1-4; 10 bases fit TRBD1. Germline CDR1 and CDR2: LGHNA and YNFKEQ. V shed 6 bases and J 3 bases; nucleotides not matched to a gene: 7. CDR3 length: 16 residues. CDR3 region: CASSWDRGRANEKLFF. CDR3 DNA: TGTGCCAGCAGTTGGGACAGGGGCCGGGCTAATGAAAAACTGTTTTTT.

V gene TRBV5-4 combines with J gene TRBJ2-7, with TRBD2 matching 14 bases. J was trimmed by 7 bases and V by 4 bases; bases with no gene match: 7. The germline CDR1 and CDR2 sequences are SGHNT and YYREEE (reference sequence). The CDR3 spans 15 residues. The chain's CDR3 is CASSLEGTSGSEQYF. CDR3 bases: TGTGCCAGCAGCCTCGAGGGGACTAGCGGGAGTGAGCAGTACTTC.

The chain joins TRBV18 to TRBJ1-4; 8 nucleotides match TRBD1. The CDR3 runs to 13 residues. The trim removed 5 bases at V and 5 bases at J, leaving 1 base unmatched. In germline, CDR1 is KGHSH, CDR2 LQKENI. CDR3 in DNA: TGTGCCAGCTCAAGACAGGGGAATGAAAAACTGTTTTTT. It specifies CASSRQGNEKLFF.

J is TRBJ2-5 and V is TRBV20-1, with TRBD2 matching over 7 bases. Germline CDR1 and CDR2: DFQATT and SNEGSKA (reference sequence). This CDR3 contains 13 residues. V trimming: 3 bases; J trimming: 5 bases; junction bases outside the gene matches: 6. CDR3 in DNA: TGCAGTGCTAGTGGGGGGGGTCAGGAGACCCAGTACTTC. Residues: CSASGGGQETQYF.

This chain uses TRBV4-1 with TRBJ1-5; 7 bases map to TRBD1. The germline V gene encodes CDR1 MGHRA and CDR2 YSYEKL. With 3 bases clipped from V and 3 bases from J, the junction kept 2 bases outside the gene matches. CDR3 length: 14 amino acids. CDR3 in amino acids: CASSQGQINQPQHF. The CDR3 bases are TGCGCCAGCAGCCAGGGACAGATCAATCAGCCCCAGCATTTT.

This chain joins TRBV9 and TRBJ2-1; 10 nucleotides line up with TRBD2. In germline, CDR1 is SGDLS, CDR2 YYNGEE. The V and J ends lost 1 base and 5 bases, in that order; junction bases with no gene match: 6. The CDR3 extends over 16 amino acids. This CDR3 reads CASSVLLAGSHNEQFF. The CDR3 DNA is TGTGCCAGCAGCGTACTACTAGCGGGATCTCACAATGAGCAGTTCTTC. The full variable domain, completed using reference TRBV9 and TRBJ2-1, is DSGVTQTPKHLITATGQRVTLRCSPRSGDLSVYWYQQSLDQGLQFLIQYYNGEERAKGNILERFSAQQFPDLHSELNLSSLELGDSALYFCASSVLLAGSHNEQFFGPGTRLTVL.

This chain connects TRBV19 to TRBJ1-2; TRBD1 is a possible D gene (5 bases). The CDR3 runs 13 residues. The germline gives CDR1 LNHDA, CDR2 SQIVND (reference sequence). The germline V and J ends were trimmed by 3 bases and 5 bases, with 10 bases remaining between them. The CDR3 region has the DNA TGTGCCAGTAGTATGGGGCCTGGGTATGGCTACACCTTC. This sequence encodes CASSMGPGYGYTF.

This clone was picked up one time. The CDR3 protein is CASSLERKGEQYF. The CDR3 nucleotides read TGTGCCAGCAGCTTAGAAAGGAAAGGCGAGCAGTACTTC. This sequence joins TRBV7-2 and TRBJ2-7, with no clear D. V lost 1 base to trimming and J lost 6 bases, with 10 bases between them. Germline CDR1 reads SGHTA; CDR2 reads FQGNSA. The CDR3 has 13 amino acids.

This clone was recorded only once. This chain connects TRBV19 to TRBJ2-1; TRBD2 matches at 9 bases. Germline lookup yields CDR1 LNHDA and CDR2 SQIVND (reference sequence). This CDR3 has 14 amino acids. J lost 4 bases, V lost 9 bases, and 7 bases had no gene match. CDR3 region: CASRSTSGYNEQFF. Written as DNA, the CDR3 is TGTGCCAGCCGGTCGACTAGCGGATACAATGAGCAGTTCTTC.

The CDR3 DNA follows: TGCGCCAGCAGCTTGGAGGGCCTCCTAGCGGGGGTCTACGAGCAGTACTTC. Translating gives CASSLEGLLAGVYEQYF. The chain is built from TRBV5-1 and TRBJ2-7; 10 positions agree with TRBD2. CDR3 length equals 17 residues. The J segment lost 3 bases and the V segment lost 0 bases, leaving 9 bases of the junction unmatched. Germline lookup yields CDR1 SGHRS and CDR2 YFSETQ.

This sequence joins TRBV6-5 and TRBJ2-7; TRBD2 matches at 7 bases. The trim removed 1 base at V and 4 bases at J, leaving 7 bases unmatched. The CDR3 has 15 amino acids. The germline V gene encodes CDR1 MNHEY and CDR2 SVGAGI. In DNA form, the CDR3 reads TGTGCCAGCAGTTACTTTCCGGGAGGAGAATACGAGCAGTACTTC. This gives the protein CASSYFPGGEYEQYF.

This chain uses TRBV6-2 or TRBV6-3 with TRBJ1-1, with D possibly TRBD1 on 5 matching bases. This CDR3 comprises 14 residues. Germline CDR1 reads MNHEY; CDR2 reads SVGEGT. The V end lost 6 bases, the J end lost 6 bases, and 17 bases lay between the germline ends. CDR3 protein: CASSGGLLSPEAFF. CDR3 nucleotides: TGTGCCAGCAGCGGGGGACTGCTCTCCCCTGAAGCTTTCTTT.

The chain employs TRBV7-8 and TRBJ1-6; no reliable D call. CDR3 length: 14 residues. CDR1 is SGHVS and CDR2 is FQNEAQ in the germline V gene. Trimming took 2 bases from V and 7 from J, leaving 9 bases between them. The CDR3 coding sequence is TGTGCCAGCAGCTTACGGGTCAGGAATTCACCCCTCCACTTT. The encoded protein is CASSLRVRNSPLHF.

The genes are TRBV25-1 and TRBJ1-6; the D is unclear. CDR1 is MGHDK and CDR2 is SYGVNS in the germline V gene. The CDR3 totals 14 residues. Trimming shortened V by 3 bases and J by 8 bases, and 11 bases separated the two germline ends. In DNA, the CDR3 is TGTGCCAGCAGTGAGAGAGGCCCCTATTCACCCCTCCACTTT. Residues: CASSERGPYSPLHF.

CDR3 in amino acids: CAISEGRGSSNTGELFF. The CDR3 region has the DNA TGTGCCATCAGCGAGGGCAGGGGGTCCTCGAACACCGGGGAGCTGTTTTTT. V is TRBV10-3 and J is TRBJ2-2; 7 nucleotides agree with TRBD1. The CDR3 covers 17 residues. Germline V lookup: CDR1 ENHRY, CDR2 SYGVKD. V lost 6 bases, J lost 0 bases, and 10 bases stayed unmatched.

The V gene is TRBV10-3, the J gene TRBJ1-2; a possible D gene is TRBD1 (6 bases). With 4 bases removed from V and 7 bases from J, the gap between germline ends came to 16 bases. Germline CDR1 is ENHRY and CDR2 is SYGVKD. The CDR3 sequence is 14 residues long. The CDR3: CAISGRLQGGGYTF. The DNA of the CDR3 is TGTGCCATCAGTGGGAGATTACAGGGTGGTGGCTACACCTTC.

This chain connects TRBV4-2 to TRBJ2-3; TRBD1 matches at 8 bases. The length of the CDR3 is 16 residues. The germline gives CDR1 LGHNA, CDR2 YNFKEQ. The J segment lost 4 bases and the V segment lost 3 bases, leaving 9 bases of the junction unmatched. Here the CDR3 DNA reads TGTGCCAGCAGCCAGGTCGGACAGGGTCGGGCAGATACGCAGTATTTT. Translated: CASSQVGQGRADTQYF.

This rearrangement joins TRBV2 to TRBJ2-7; TRBD1 agrees at 10 bases. This CDR3 comprises 14 residues. The V and J ends lost 6 bases and 2 bases, in that order; junction bases with no gene match: 4. Germline V gives CDR1 SNHLY, CDR2 FYNNEI. CDR3 loop: CASSWGTGAYEQYF. CDR3 in DNA: TGTGCCAGCAGCTGGGGGACAGGGGCCTACGAGCAGTACTTC.

J is TRBJ2-7 and V is TRBV11-2, with D unresolved. The V gene's germline CDR1 is SGHAT and CDR2 FQNNGV. V dropped 1 base and J dropped 3 bases, with 10 bases sitting between them. The CDR3 spans 14 residues. The CDR3 DNA follows: TGTGCCAGCAGCTTAGTGGGATCGTTCTACGAGCAGTACTTC. Amino acid sequence: CASSLVGSFYEQYF.

The J gene is TRBJ2-7, the V gene TRBV5-5; 8 nucleotides agree with TRBD2. The junction had 6 bases not matched to a gene; V was cut back by 0 bases and J by 4 bases. The germline V gene has CDR1 SGHKS and CDR2 YYEKEE (reference sequence). The CDR3 is 15 residues long. The CDR3 region has the DNA TGTGCCAGCAGCTTGGATTTTAGCGGGACGTACGAGCAGTACTTC. Translation gives CASSLDFSGTYEQYF. Based on the CDR3 plus reference TRBV5-5 and TRBJ2-7, the full variable domain is DAGVTQSPTHLIKTRGQQVTLRCSPISGHKSVSWYQQVLGQGPQFIFQYYEKEERGRGNFPDRFSARQFPNYSSELNVNALLLGDSALYLCASSLDFSGTYEQYFGPGTRLTVT.

This chain connects TRBV24-1 to TRBJ2-2; 12 positions match TRBD2. Germline CDR1 and CDR2: KGHDR and SFDVKD. V dropped 5 bases and J dropped 4; count of bases not matched to a gene: 7. This CDR3 has 17 residues. In nucleotides, the CDR3 is TGTGCCACCAGTGCCCGACTAGCGGGAGAAGGCACCGGGGAGCTGTTTTTT. Its translation: CATSARLAGEGTGELFF.

This sequence joins TRBV15 and TRBJ2-3; 10 bases match TRBD1. CDR1 is LNHNV, CDR2 YYDKDF, per germline (reference sequence). The junction had 5 bases not matched to a gene; V was cut back by 1 base and J by 1 base. CDR3 length: 17 amino acids. CDR3 region: CATSRAGTGVGTDTQYF. CDR3 coding DNA: TGTGCCACCAGCAGAGCGGGGACAGGGGTTGGCACAGATACGCAGTATTTT.

About this clone: Other DNA variants within this sample encode the same CDR3. The genes are TRBV5-6 and TRBJ2-3; D is possibly TRBD2 (5 bases). In germline, CDR1 is SGHDT, CDR2 YYEEEE. V lost 3 bases to trimming and J lost 1 base, with 6 bases between them. The CDR3 extends over 13 amino acids. The CDR3, as DNA: TGTGCCAGCAGCTCCGGGGGCACAGATACGCAGTATTTT. Translation: CASSSGGTDTQYF.